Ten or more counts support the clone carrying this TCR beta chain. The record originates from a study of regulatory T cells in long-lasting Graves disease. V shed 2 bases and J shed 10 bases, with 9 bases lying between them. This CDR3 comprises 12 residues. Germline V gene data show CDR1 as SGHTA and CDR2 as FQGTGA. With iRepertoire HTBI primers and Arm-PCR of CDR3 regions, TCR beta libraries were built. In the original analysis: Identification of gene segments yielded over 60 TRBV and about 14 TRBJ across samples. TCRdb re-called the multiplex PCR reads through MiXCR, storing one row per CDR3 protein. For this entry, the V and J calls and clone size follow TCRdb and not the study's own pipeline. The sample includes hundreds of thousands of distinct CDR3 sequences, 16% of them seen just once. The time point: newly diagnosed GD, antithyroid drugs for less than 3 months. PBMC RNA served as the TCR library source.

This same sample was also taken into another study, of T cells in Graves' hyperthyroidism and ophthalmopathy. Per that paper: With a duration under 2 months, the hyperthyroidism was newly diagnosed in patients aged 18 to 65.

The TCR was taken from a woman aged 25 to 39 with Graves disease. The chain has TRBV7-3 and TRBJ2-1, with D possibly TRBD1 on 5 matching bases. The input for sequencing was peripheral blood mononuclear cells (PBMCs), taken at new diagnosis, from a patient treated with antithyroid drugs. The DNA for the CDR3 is TGTGCCAGCAGCTTACATCCAGGGGAGCAGTTCTTC. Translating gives CASSLHPGEQFF.